Here is one T cell receptor (beta chain) with its context. Antigen specificity is unknown. Generated by immunoSEQ multiplex PCR, the TCRdb table keeps only in-frame clones and is missing some. Of fewer than 110,000 clones in the sample, 80% to 90% were seen once. This CDR3 comprises 16 residues. Germline V lookup: CDR1 LGHNT, CDR2 FRNRAP. V lost 1 base to trimming and J lost 3 bases; unmatched junction nucleotides: 1. The entry originates in a study of PD-1 blockade in classical Hodgkin lymphoma. Study results and caveats: It was among complete responders that baseline diversity resembled that of newly diagnosed patients. A reduction in baseline TCR diversity was reportedly seen in newly diagnosed patients relative to healthy donors.

Every one of the patients relapsed after autologous stem cell transplantation (brentuximab vedotin exposure was variable). V usage is TRBV12-5 and J usage is TRBJ2-5; 14 nucleotides line up with TRBD2. Sample: peripheral blood mononuclear cells (PBMCs), taken before the second cycle of nivolumab. The clonotype comes from a human donor with classical Hodgkin lymphoma. The CDR3 DNA sequence: TGTGCTAGTGGTTTGGGACTAGCGGGGGGGGAAGAGACCCAGTACTTC. Translated, it gives CASGLGLAGGEETQYF.